The T cell receptor (beta chain) under discussion was sequenced for a study of T cells after yellow fever vaccination. Study results and caveats: It was a weaker secondary response, yet one that peaked faster, at day 5 versus 15. Abundant clonotypes from the bulk population could have been carried over as contaminants into FACS-sorted repertoires. Clones from primary vaccination mostly reappeared after the booster (96% CD4, about 85% CD8).

V gave up 6 bases and J gave up 7 bases; unmatched junction bases: 8. The CDR3 has 13 amino acids. Germline CDR1 reads SNHLY; CDR2 reads FYNNEI. This clonotype was recorded a few times. The antigen is not known. Template switching by 5'RACE produced TCR cDNA, adding a universal primer site and UMIs. TCRdb reprocessed the 5' RACE reads via MiXCR and lists one record per CDR3 protein. The sample holds 360,000 or so distinct CDR3 sequences; approximately 10% are singletons and the top ten take 18%. V usage is TRBV2 and J usage is TRBJ1-2, with 7 bases lining up with TRBD1. The sequencing used PBMCs, collected on the day of the first yellow fever vaccination. The sequence came from a man aged 18 to 30 who received the YFV17D yellow fever vaccine. The DNA of the CDR3 is TGTGCCAGCAGGGAACAGGGGCTCAGTGGCTACACCTTC. Translating gives CASREQGLSGYTF.